This T cell receptor beta chain was observed in a study of lymphopenia after photon versus proton radiotherapy. The CDR3 totals 13 residues. The V gene's germline CDR1 is SGDLS and CDR2 YYNGEE. V lost 6 bases to trimming and J lost 5 bases, with 12 bases between them. General study findings and limits: After the lymphocyte nadir, photon-treated repertoires showed oligoclonal expansion, especially of CD8+ Temra cells. Authors raise, but do not show, better survival with proton therapy. Larger post-nadir TCR diversity loss correlated inversely with survival in deceased patients. Proton therapy kept repertoires fairly stable, unlike photons, which gained effector/memory cells.

The method was immunoSEQ multiplex PCR; TCRdb's version includes in-frame clones alone and lacks a portion of them. This table holds about 45,000 clones, 85% to 90% found once. Regarding this clone: The antigen is unknown.

The TCR comes from a man between 35 and 55 years old with gastric cancer. The source material was peripheral blood, sampled from a patient treated with photon-based radiotherapy. The genes are TRBV9 and TRBJ2-1, with a weak D call TRBD2 (6 bases). The CDR3 sequence is CASTGTGDNEQFF. DNA for the CDR3: TGTGCCAGCACCGGGACTGGAGACAATGAGCAGTTCTTC.